This passage covers 16 T cell receptor beta chains from one sample sequenced in a study of cytomegalovirus exposure and HLA in healthy donors (dated by TCRdb to about 2017). Library preparation used the immunoSEQ multiplex PCR assay. As stored in TCRdb, this immuneACCESS dataset retains in-frame rearrangements with V and J assigned. A fraction of the clones does not appear; measured against another copy, unresolved V genes explain less than half of the discrepancy, and the remainder lacks a known reason. Here the sample has some 350,000 clones; around 87% occur a single time. The ten biggest clones cover over 1% of the sample. Sequencing was done on a sample of PBMCs. The receptors were gathered from a woman under 40 in good health and CMV-seropositive.

This clone was picked up a small number of times. The chain links TRBV29-1 to TRBJ1-2, with D unclear. V dropped 2 bases and J dropped 8 bases, with 6 bases sitting between them. Germline assignment: CDR1 SQVTM and CDR2 ANQGSEA. The CDR3 loop spans 10 amino acids. CDR3: CSVEQYGYTF. CDR3 DNA: TGCAGCGTTGAACAGTACGGCTACACCTTC.

The chain combines TRBV6-1 with TRBJ2-1; D remains ambiguous. The V end was cut by 2 bases, the J end by 5 bases, with 7 bases between. The CDR3 consists of 13 residues. Germline CDR1 and CDR2: MNHNS and SASEGT. CDR3 region: CASSEQLNNEQFF. The CDR3 coding sequence is TGTGCCAGCAGTGAACAGCTCAACAATGAGCAGTTCTTC.

The V and J genes are TRBV6-5 and TRBJ1-1; no reliable D call. Trimming took 5 bases from V and 4 from J, leaving 8 bases between them. The germline V gene has CDR1 MNHEY and CDR2 SVGAGI. The CDR3 is made up of 12 amino acids. The CDR3 coding sequence is TGTGCCAGCAGTCGGGGTCCCACTGAAGCTTTCTTT. The encoded protein is CASSRGPTEAFF.

The chain couples TRBV30 to TRBJ2-5; 12 bases are shared with TRBD1. The germline CDR1 and CDR2 sequences are GTSNPN and SVGIG (reference sequence). V lost 4 bases and J lost 5; bases outside the gene matches: 8. The CDR3 runs to 15 residues. The DNA of the CDR3 is TGTGCCTGGAAGACGGGACAGGGGGCGCGGGAGACCCAGTACTTC. It codes for CAWKTGQGARETQYF.

This clone was seen more than once but under ten times. The chain employs TRBV30 and TRBJ2-2, with D possibly matching TRBD2 (5 bases). V lost 2 bases and J 5 bases, leaving 6 bases between the germline ends. This CDR3 is built from 12 residues. Germline V gene sequence: CDR1 GTSNPN, CDR2 SVGIG (reference sequence). This CDR3 is CAWSPGTGELFF. The CDR3 DNA is TGTGCCTGGAGTCCGGGAACCGGGGAGCTGTTTTTT. The full variable domain, its missing parts supplied by reference TRBV30 and TRBJ2-2, is SQTIHQWPATLVQPVGSPLSLECTVEGTSNPNLYWYRQAAGRGLQLLFYSVGIGQISSEVPQNLSASRPQDRQFILSSKKLLLSDSGFYLCAWSPGTGELFFGEGSRLTVL.

The rearrangement joins TRBV28 to TRBJ2-5, with a possible D match to TRBD2 (5 bases). This CDR3 region has 11 residues. The germline V gene encodes CDR1 MDHEN and CDR2 SYDVKM. Trimming took off 5 bases at V and 8 bases at J, with 9 bases between the two ends. The CDR3 nucleotides read TGTGCCAGCAGTACGGGGAGAACCCAGTACTTC. Translated, it gives CASSTGRTQYF. Supplemented by reference TRBV28 and TRBJ2-5, the full variable domain reads DVKVTQSSRYLVKRTGEKVFLECVQDMDHENMFWYRQDPGLGLRLIYFSYDVKMKEKGDIPEGYSVSREKKERFSLILESASTNQTSMYLCASSTGRTQYFGPGTRLLVL.

The chain has TRBV25-1 and TRBJ1-4; TRBD1 matches 7 bases. V was clipped by 2 bases and J by 11 bases; unmatched bases: 11. The CDR3 is 15 amino acids. The germline V gene encodes CDR1 MGHDK and CDR2 SYGVNS. CDR3 sequence: CASSERQGPGGKLFF. For the CDR3, the DNA is TGTGCCAGCAGTGAACGACAGGGTCCGGGGGGGAAACTGTTTTTT.

This chain joins TRBV11-1 and TRBJ2-7; 9 bases line up with TRBD1. Losses at the gene ends were 3 bases for V and 1 base for J; bases not matched to a gene: 1. From germline, CDR1 is SGHAT and CDR2 FQDESV (reference sequence). The CDR3 spans 14 residues. CDR3 in amino acids: CASSFGTGSYEQYF. The DNA of the CDR3 is TGTGCCAGCAGCTTTGGGACAGGGTCCTACGAGCAGTACTTC.

This chain connects TRBV7-9 to TRBJ2-7; unclear D gene. Germline V lookup: CDR1 SEHNR, CDR2 FQNEAQ (reference sequence). The germline V and J ends were trimmed by 4 bases and 2 bases, with 15 bases remaining between them. The CDR3 consists of 15 residues. CDR3 sequence: CASSSAAQATYEQYF. The CDR3 coding sequence is TGTGCCAGCAGCTCGGCGGCCCAAGCCACCTACGAGCAGTACTTC.

The CDR3 region has the DNA TGTGCCTGGAGTGTAGTCCCAGCCTCTGTCAGTACAGATACGCAGTATTTT. Translation: CAWSVVPASVSTDTQYF. The chain carries TRBV30 and TRBJ2-3, with D uncertain. Per the germline V gene, CDR1 is GTSNPN and CDR2 is SVGIG (reference sequence). CDR3 length equals 17 residues. The V and J ends lost 0 bases and 3 bases respectively, with 19 bases between them.

This chain connects TRBV7-2 to TRBJ2-7; D ambiguous. CDR1 is SGHTA, CDR2 FQGNSA, per germline. The CDR3 loop spans 12 amino acids. Trimming pared 5 bases from V and 2 bases from J, leaving 7 bases between. The CDR3 DNA follows: TGTGCCAGCAGCACGAAAGCCTACGAGCAGTACTTC. As protein: CASSTKAYEQYF.

The CDR3 sequence: CAWSTWGNTEAFF. The CDR3 coding sequence is TGTGCCTGGAGTACATGGGGGAACACTGAAGCTTTCTTT. The chain links TRBV30 to TRBJ1-1; D unclear. The V gene lost 2 bases and the J gene lost 1 base, with 8 bases spanning the gap. The CDR3 has 13 amino acids. Per germline, CDR1 GTSNPN and CDR2 SVGIG (reference sequence). The variable domain in full, completed from reference TRBV30 and TRBJ1-1, reads SQTIHQWPATLVQPVGSPLSLECTVEGTSNPNLYWYRQAAGRGLQLLFYSVGIGQISSEVPQNLSASRPQDRQFILSSKKLLLSDSGFYLCAWSTWGNTEAFFGQGTRLTVV.

Written as DNA, the CDR3 is TGTGCCAGCAGCTCAAGAGTCGTCGGGTCTCGGAGCTCTGGGGCCAACGTCCTGACTTTC. Its protein is CASSSRVVGSRSSGANVLTF. J is TRBJ2-6 and V is TRBV7-8; D not resolved. Germline-derived CDR1 and CDR2 are SGHVS and FQNEAQ. V was cut by 4 bases and J by 0 bases, with 22 bases left in between. The CDR3 consists of 20 residues.

The chain couples TRBV27 to TRBJ2-2, with 8 bases identical to TRBD1. Trimming took 9 bases from V and 6 from J; bases not matched to a gene: 18. Germline V gene data show CDR1 as MNHEY and CDR2 as SMNVEV (reference sequence). CDR3 size: 17 residues. The CDR3 coding sequence is TGTGCCAGTAGAAGGACAGGGACCATGGGGTACGCCGGGGAGCTGTTTTTT. This translates into CASRRTGTMGYAGELFF.

V is TRBV5-6 and J is TRBJ1-2; 7 bases are a match to TRBD1. CDR1 SGHDT and CDR2 YYEEEE come from the germline V gene. This CDR3 is 13 amino acids long. Trimming at V came to 4 bases and at J to 8 bases, leaving 8 bases not matched to a gene. This CDR3 is CASSRTGPAGYTF. DNA of the CDR3: TGTGCCAGCAGCCGGACAGGCCCAGCGGGCTACACCTTC.

The chain combines TRBV29-1 with TRBJ2-7, with 7 bases that match TRBD1. This CDR3 comprises 13 residues. After removal of 6 bases from V and 3 bases from J, the junction contained 8 bases not matched to a gene. Germline values: CDR1 SQVTM, CDR2 ANQGSEA. The CDR3 DNA sequence: TGCAGCGTCCTCAGGGGGTCCAACTACGAGCAGTACTTC. Residues: CSVLRGSNYEQYF.